The entry that follows covers one T cell receptor (beta chain) sequence. Investigators amplified TCR beta CDR3 regions from RNA transcripts. Scientists carried out first-round RT-PCR using HTBI primers and then a second-round multiplex PCR. TCRdb redid the calling of the multiplex PCR reads with MiXCR, one entry per CDR3 protein. The data contain 650,000 to 800,000 distinct CDR3 sequences, about two fifths of them seen just once; the ten biggest clones take up over 2.5%. Germline V gives CDR1 SNHLY, CDR2 FYNNEI. The CDR3 is 12 amino acids. V was cut by 6 bases and J by 8 bases, with 13 bases left in between. This entry belongs to a study of Graves' ophthalmopathy and Graves' hyperthyroidism. The PBMCs had their origin in 7.5 to 10 ml of fresh peripheral blood.

Sequenced: peripheral blood. This TCR was sampled from an adult man with Graves' ophthalmopathy. The rearrangement links TRBV2 to TRBJ1-1; possible D gene TRBD1, 5 bases. The CDR3 sequence: CASRARDGEAFF. The CDR3, as DNA: TGTGCCAGCAGGGCCCGGGACGGCGAAGCTTTCTTT.